Below are 14 T cell receptor beta chains sequenced from a single sample in a study of blood T cell repertoires in COVID-19. This table comes from immunoSEQ multiplex PCR, and its TCRdb copy is limited to in-frame clones, with some not included. The table shows about 160,000 clones, with approximately 90% occurring only once. Sequencing used peripheral blood. The source is a man in his thirties or forties with COVID-19, enrolled during active disease.

This rearrangement joins TRBV7-9 to TRBJ2-7, with TRBD1 identical over 8 bases. The germline V gene encodes CDR1 SEHNR and CDR2 FQNEAQ (reference sequence). This CDR3 region has 14 residues. Trimming cost V 5 bases and J 3 bases; bases outside gene matches: 6. The CDR3 sequence: CASSPRTGSYEQYF. CDR3 nucleotides: TGTGCCAGCAGCCCTCGGACAGGGAGCTACGAGCAGTACTTC.

The rearrangement links TRBV27 to TRBJ2-1; 10 positions agree with TRBD2. V dropped 5 bases and J dropped 4; count of bases not matched to a gene: 17. The CDR3 length is 19 residues. CDR1 is MNHEY, CDR2 SMNVEV, per germline (reference sequence). CDR3 residues: CASSTPSGRDPNKYNEQFF. The DNA for the CDR3 is TGTGCCAGCAGTACTCCTAGCGGGAGAGATCCAAACAAATACAATGAGCAGTTCTTC.

The chain uses TRBV5-1 and TRBJ2-2; D is perhaps TRBD1 (6 bases). Germline V gene lookup returns CDR1 SGHRS and CDR2 YFSETQ. The V end was cut by 4 bases, the J end by 2 bases, with 12 bases between. The CDR3 sequence is 15 residues long. The CDR3 DNA sequence: TGCGCCAGCAGCCCTGGACAGCCCAACACCGGGGAGCTGTTTTTT. It encodes CASSPGQPNTGELFF.

The gene calls are TRBV14 and TRBJ2-3; 9 nucleotides agree with TRBD2. The length of the CDR3 is 16 residues. V lost 3 bases, J lost 2 bases, and 6 bases stayed unmatched. Germline V lookup: CDR1 SGHDN, CDR2 FVKESK. In DNA form, the CDR3 reads TGTGCCAGCAGCCATAGTAGCGGGGGTTACACAGATACGCAGTATTTT. This encodes CASSHSSGGYTDTQYF.

This sequence joins TRBV4-1 and TRBJ2-3, with TRBD2 identical over 7 bases. The CDR3 spans 16 residues. Germline V gene sequence: CDR1 MGHRA, CDR2 YSYEKL. With V trimmed by 1 base and J by 5 bases, 9 bases remained unmatched. The CDR3 coding sequence is TGCGCCAGCAGCCAAGTCGCGCGGGAGTTGGTAGATACGCAGTATTTT. As protein: CASSQVARELVDTQYF.

This chain uses TRBV5-4 with TRBJ2-5; D is perhaps TRBD1 (6 bases). V was trimmed by 2 bases and J by 2 bases, leaving 10 bases between them. Germline values: CDR1 SGHNT, CDR2 YYREEE (reference sequence). This CDR3 is built from 14 residues. The CDR3 sequence: CASSLQGQQETQYF. The CDR3 DNA sequence: TGTGCCAGCAGCTTACAGGGACAACAAGAGACCCAGTACTTC.

The chain employs TRBV29-1 and TRBJ2-7; 8 bases map to TRBD1. The CDR3 runs to 14 residues. J gave up 5 bases and V 1 base, and 7 bases lay outside the gene matches. Germline V gene lookup returns CDR1 SQVTM and CDR2 ANQGSEA. CDR3 sequence: CSVEVWQGADEQYF. CDR3 nucleotide sequence: TGCAGCGTTGAAGTATGGCAGGGGGCCGACGAGCAGTACTTC.

V is TRBV9 and J is TRBJ2-1, with TRBD2 matching over 10 bases. The germline V gene encodes CDR1 SGDLS and CDR2 YYNGEE. The CDR3 covers 16 residues. V was clipped by 3 bases and J by 12 bases; unmatched bases: 15. The CDR3 reads CASSARLAGPGPTQFF. The CDR3 DNA follows: TGTGCCAGCAGCGCGAGACTAGCGGGCCCCGGCCCTACGCAGTTCTTC.

The CDR3 protein is CASSRSGVKDTQYF. The CDR3 region has the DNA TGTGCCAGCAGCCGATCAGGGGTGAAAGATACGCAGTATTTT. The chain carries TRBV9 and TRBJ2-3, with D possibly being TRBD1 (6 bases). The CDR3 has 14 residues. Germline V gene data show CDR1 as SGDLS and CDR2 as YYNGEE. The V end was cut by 4 bases, the J end by 5 bases, with 14 bases between.

The CDR3 DNA sequence: TGTGCCAGCAGCTTAAGGGGCGTCAGCTATGAGCAGTTCTTC. The encoded protein is CASSLRGVSYEQFF. J is TRBJ2-1 and V is TRBV7-3, with TRBD1 as a possible D gene (5 bases). This CDR3 spans 14 amino acids. Trimming pared 1 base from V and 8 bases from J, leaving 12 bases between. Germline values: CDR1 SGHTA, CDR2 FQGTGA. The entire variable domain, with the rest obtained from reference TRBV7-3 and TRBJ2-1, is as follows: GAGVSQTPSNKVTEKGKYVELRCDPISGHTALYWYRQSLGQGPEFLIYFQGTGAADDSGLPNDRFFAVRPEGSVSTLKIQRTERGDSAVYLCASSLRGVSYEQFFGPGTRLTVL.

The CDR3 nucleotides are TGTGCCAGCAGTTCTCCCCCCCAGGCGAGCGGGAGATCCTACAATGAGCAGTTCTTC. This translates into CASSSPPQASGRSYNEQFF. The V gene is TRBV27, the J gene TRBJ2-1; TRBD2 aligns across 8 bases. The CDR3 loop spans 19 amino acids. J gave up 1 base and V 4 bases, and 15 bases lay outside the gene matches. Germline V gene data show CDR1 as MNHEY and CDR2 as SMNVEV (reference sequence).

The CDR3 here is CASGPRGGRETQYF. The DNA of the CDR3 is TGTGCTAGTGGCCCGCGGGGGGGCCGCGAGACCCAGTACTTC. The chain combines TRBV12-5 with TRBJ2-5; the match to TRBD2 covers 9 bases. Germline V gives CDR1 LGHNT, CDR2 FRNRAP. J lost 5 bases, V lost 6 bases, and 7 bases had no gene match. The CDR3 loop spans 14 amino acids.

This chain uses TRBV6-5 with TRBJ1-2; D is perhaps TRBD1 (5 bases). Germline V CDR1 and CDR2: MNHEY, SVGAGI. The V end was cut by 5 bases, the J end by 3 bases, with 13 bases between. This CDR3 is 14 amino acids long. CDR3 region: CASSPSDTHYGYTF. CDR3 DNA sequence: TGTGCCAGCAGTCCCTCGGACACTCACTATGGCTACACCTTC.

This clone was seen only a few times. This rearrangement joins TRBV5-5 to TRBJ2-1; no definite D call. CDR3 length: 11 amino acids. The ends were cut back, 4 bases at V and 7 bases at J, with 6 bases in the middle. Germline lookup yields CDR1 SGHKS and CDR2 YYEKEE (reference sequence). The CDR3 protein is CASSNTNEQFF. DNA for the CDR3: TGTGCCAGCAGCAACACAAATGAGCAGTTCTTC.